This record covers a single T cell receptor beta chain. Its recognized antigen is unknown. No much larger clone is present one base from it, and per-base qualities are unavailable. The same CDR3 also results from other DNA sequences found in this sample. From a lookup of the germline V gene, CDR1 and CDR2 are MNHNS and SASEGT. Unmatched junction bases come to 1, with V trimmed by 3 bases and J by 4 bases. CDR3 length: 13 amino acids, cysteine to phenylalanine. Kept here is only the CDR3 DNA, which spans 39 bases and is read in frame from base 1. CD8 naive samples were CD45RO-negative cells positively selected for CCR7, giving a CD45RA+CCR7+ population that excluded TemRA cells. Healthy HIV-negative adults with no recently reported acute infections or vaccinations were included as donors. Only Caucasian adults living in Nashville, Tennessee, USA were represented among the donors. Blood was obtained by leukapheresis, after which PBMCs were separated by Ficoll-Histopaque density gradient centrifugation and cryopreserved in liquid nitrogen vapor phase. Purity and quantity of every magnetically sorted T cell population were checked by analytical flow cytometry. Each sorted fraction had its genomic DNA isolated and then quantified by UV absorbance on a Nanodrop 2000c.

These data are taken from a study of shared clonotypes between healthy human individuals (dated by TCRdb to the early 2020s). Background on the whole study: The cohort included three men and a couple of women between 18 and 49 years of age. Each donor's leukapheresis produced roughly between roughly 0.9 and 9 billion PBMCs. Libraries were prepared and TCR repertoires were sequenced by different laboratories using diverse techniques, in order to increase sequencing depth and limit assay-specific biases. The study deeply sequenced blood TCR repertoires of about five healthy adults to estimate repertoire size and the extent of clonotype sharing between individuals. For each donor, CD4 naive and CD4 memory were each run on three plates, CD8 naive on two plates, and CD8 memory on one plate. Study-level results and caveats: Because the study included a small number of donors, the genetic and exposure-history diversity represented was limited. When a handful of donors were compared, the shared fraction of clonotypes was around 5.1% for naive CD4, roughly 3.4% for naive CD8, 2% to 2.5% for memory CD4, and around 0.4% for memory CD8. Higher generation probabilities were observed for clonotypes shared by all four sorted-subset donors than for non-shared clonotypes. Based on pairwise subsampling, the degree of clonotype sharing among donors was expected to be affected by sequencing depth. Naive subsets generally had larger estimated clonotype richness than memory subsets. Incomplete sequencing was indicated by rarefaction of sorted-subset datasets, despite the large sequencing depth. Only blood was sampled, and tissue TCR repertoires likely differ from those in blood.

Using the deep immunoSEQ assay, TCR CDR3 regions were amplified from genomic DNA by multiplex PCR. Extracted genomic DNA from each cell subset was spread evenly across all wells of several immunoSEQ 96-well plates, with each plate serving as a replicate. For sorted subsets, roughly 190 ng of genomic DNA, equivalent to roughly 30,000 T cell genomes, went into each replicate PCR. Purified libraries were measured with a Qubit 3.0 fluorometer, size-checked on a Bioanalyzer 2100, and measured again with the KAPA Library Quantification kit. A separate single-read 150-cycle Illumina NextSeq 550 flow cell was used to sequence each immunoSEQ 96-well plate. For the original study's pipeline: Because the immunoSEQ output included only junctional sequences and no quality scores, the filtering could not be the same as the filtering used for full-length reads. To assign V/J genes and CDR3, sequences were annotated against IMGT germline references using PyIR, a Python wrapper for IgBLAST v1.9. Reads were filtered out if the reads had weak V/J assignments (E-value above 1e-6), no CDR3, stop codons, out-of-frame junctions, or ambiguous translated residues. A V3J clonotype was defined by an identical inferred V gene, J gene, and CDR3 amino acid sequence. To compute the percentage overlap between repertoires, the number of shared unique clonotypes was divided by the size of the smaller repertoire. Three approaches were used to assess repertoire richness: RTK rarefaction, the Chao1 estimator, and Recon v2.1 estimates of unobserved clonotypes. OLGA was used to compute generation probabilities for all TCRbeta clonotypes that the gDNA method yielded from a handful of donors. In TCRdb, the immuneACCESS table is reduced to in-frame sequences with V and J assigned. These tables do not hold every clone; where another copy was compared, an unresolved V gene accounts for under half, and the others remain unexplained. Clonal size and the V and J genes are those of that table, whereas D and trimming came from the DNA. This sample holds about 2.1 million clones; 93% were observed only once. The top ten clones comprise less than 2% of the sample.

The chain was built from TRBV6-1 and TRBJ2-7; 9 bases in between match TRBD1. The receptor was isolated from a man in his late teens or twenties in good health. Some clones in this sample may be carry-over from other donors' samples. Input material: naive CD8+ T cells from PBMCs. The meaning of the sample's cell subset or site label: CD45RA+CCR7+. The nucleotide sequence reads as follows: TGTGCCAGCAGTGAGGACAGGGGTTACGAGCAGTACTTC. The resulting protein is CASSEDRGYEQYF.